These 12 T cell receptor beta chains were sequenced from one sample in a study of CD8 T cells in ankylosing spondylitis. TCRdb reprocessed the 5' RACE reads with MiXCR, giving one entry per CDR3 protein. The sample lists 250,000 to 350,000 distinct CDR3 sequences, roughly 20% seen once, with 7.5% to 9.5% in the top ten. The material sequenced was blood, either unsorted or a sorted T cell fraction (not recorded which). The origin of the receptors is a male donor with ankylosing spondylitis or in good health (not recorded which).

This clonotype has ten or more counts. The V call is TRBV12-3 or TRBV12-4, the J call TRBJ1-2; D unclear. There are 15 residues in the CDR3. V was cut by 5 bases and J by 7 bases, with 20 bases left in between. CDR3 in DNA: TGTGCCAGCAGTCGCACGAGTGTGTCAACGGGTGGCTACACCTTC. Translated: CASSRTSVSTGGYTF.

The chain has TRBV12-3 or TRBV12-4 and TRBJ2-4, with a possible D match to TRBD1 (5 bases). V was pared by 7 bases and J by 8 bases, with 12 bases between. This CDR3 has 12 residues. The chain's CDR3 is CASTPGLYIQYF. The CDR3, as DNA: TGTGCCAGCACCCCAGGGTTATACATTCAGTACTTC.

The DNA of the CDR3 is TGTGCCAGCAGCACTATGGACACTAGCTCCCCAGATACGCAGTATTTT. This gives the protein CASSTMDTSSPDTQYF. The V gene is TRBV7-9, the J gene TRBJ2-3; weak D call: TRBD2 (6 bases). V gave up 5 bases and J gave up 4 bases, with 19 bases separating them. Per the germline V gene, CDR1 is SEHNR and CDR2 is FQNEAQ (reference sequence). This CDR3 comprises 16 residues.

The genes are TRBV7-9 and TRBJ2-5; 7 bases map to TRBD1. Germline V gene lookup returns CDR1 SEHNR and CDR2 FQNEAQ (reference sequence). V lost 5 bases, J lost 5 bases, and 14 bases stayed unmatched. The CDR3 has 16 amino acids. CDR3 loop: CASSKGDRTKEETQYF. CDR3 coding DNA: TGTGCCAGCAGCAAGGGGGACAGAACGAAGGAGGAGACCCAGTACTTC.

This clonotype has only a few counts. V is TRBV10-3 and J is TRBJ2-3; 13 nucleotides align to TRBD2. CDR3 length equals 15 residues. From germline, CDR1 is ENHRY and CDR2 SYGVKD. Trimming cost V 4 bases and J 4 bases; bases outside gene matches: 2. The CDR3 sequence is CAISGLAGGSDTQYF. The CDR3 coding sequence is TGTGCCATCAGTGGACTAGCGGGAGGTTCAGATACGCAGTATTTT.

In this sample, this clonotype turned up many times. The CDR3 protein is CASSPAGSNQPQHF. CDR3 DNA sequence: TGTGCCAGCAGCCCAGCGGGCAGCAATCAGCCCCAGCATTTT. The V call is TRBV5-6, the J call TRBJ1-5; D ambiguous. Deletions cut 4 bases from V and 1 base from J, with 9 bases between. This CDR3 contains 14 residues. CDR1 is SGHDT and CDR2 is YYEEEE in the germline V gene.

This clonotype was counted at least ten times. This chain connects TRBV29-1 to TRBJ2-3; TRBD2 matches at 7 bases. After removal of 8 bases from V and 5 bases from J, the junction contained 10 bases not matched to a gene. CDR3 size: 13 residues. The V gene's germline CDR1 is SQVTM and CDR2 ANQGSEA. The CDR3 DNA sequence: TGCAGCTCGTGGGAGGGCCGTGGAGATACGCAGTATTTT. The encoded protein is CSSWEGRGDTQYF.

The V gene is TRBV27, the J gene TRBJ1-1; D is undetermined. Per the germline V gene, CDR1 is MNHEY and CDR2 is SMNVEV (reference sequence). There are 14 residues in the CDR3. Trimming left V 3 bases short and J 0 bases short, with 8 bases between. The chain's CDR3 is CASSFSPLNTEAFF. CDR3 nucleotides: TGTGCCAGCAGTTTCAGCCCCTTGAACACTGAAGCTTTCTTT.

The chain recombines TRBV5-1 with TRBJ2-5; a possible D gene is TRBD1 (6 bases). CDR1 and CDR2 (germline): SGHRS, YFSETQ. CDR3 size: 14 residues. V shed 4 bases and J shed 4 bases, with 14 bases lying between them. The CDR3, as DNA: TGCGCCAGCAGCGTGTCTGGGGGCCGAGAGACCCAGTACTTC. Amino acids: CASSVSGGRETQYF.

This clonotype was observed many times. V gene TRBV20-1 combines with J gene TRBJ1-5; weak D call: TRBD1 (5 bases). The CDR3 spans 13 residues. The germline V and J ends were trimmed by 2 bases and 5 bases, with 10 bases remaining between them. CDR1 DFQATT and CDR2 SNEGSKA come from the germline V gene (reference sequence). The CDR3 loop reads CSARWGRDQPQHF. In nucleotides, the CDR3 is TGCAGTGCTAGATGGGGGAGGGATCAGCCCCAGCATTTT.

This clonotype has a handful of counts. The chain is built from TRBV28 and TRBJ1-5; 7 bases agree with TRBD1. CDR3 length: 13 residues. J lost 6 bases, V lost 5 bases, and 4 bases had no gene match. Germline CDR1 is MDHEN and CDR2 is SYDVKM. The CDR3 DNA is TGTGCCAGCAGTCCAGACAGGGTTCAGCCCCAGCATTTT. This encodes CASSPDRVQPQHF. Supplemented by reference TRBV28 and TRBJ1-5, the full variable domain reads DVKVTQSSRYLVKRTGEKVFLECVQDMDHENMFWYRQDPGLGLRLIYFSYDVKMKEKGDIPEGYSVSREKKERFSLILESASTNQTSMYLCASSPDRVQPQHFGDGTRLSIL.

In this sample, this clonotype turned up a few times. This chain joins TRBV25-1 and TRBJ1-1; possible D gene TRBD1, 5 bases. The CDR3 is made up of 13 amino acids. The V end was cut by 6 bases, the J end by 5 bases, with 13 bases between. Germline V lookup: CDR1 MGHDK, CDR2 SYGVNS. Here the CDR3 reads CASRPYAGTEAFF. In DNA form, the CDR3 reads TGTGCCAGCAGGCCCTACGCAGGGACTGAAGCTTTCTTT.